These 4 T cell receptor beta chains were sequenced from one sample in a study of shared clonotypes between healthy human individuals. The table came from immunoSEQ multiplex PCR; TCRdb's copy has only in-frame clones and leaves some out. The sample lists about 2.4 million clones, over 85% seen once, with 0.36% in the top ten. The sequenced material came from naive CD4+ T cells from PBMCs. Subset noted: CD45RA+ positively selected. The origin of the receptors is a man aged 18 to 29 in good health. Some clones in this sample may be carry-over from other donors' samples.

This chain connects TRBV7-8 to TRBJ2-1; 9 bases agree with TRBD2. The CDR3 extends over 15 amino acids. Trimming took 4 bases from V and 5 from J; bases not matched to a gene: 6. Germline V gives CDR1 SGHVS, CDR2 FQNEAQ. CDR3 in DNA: TGTGCCAGCAGCTCCCCTAGCGGGGCGGACAATGAGCAGTTCTTC. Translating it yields CASSSPSGADNEQFF.

The CDR3 is CASSFQLSIGQGTYEQYF. The DNA of the CDR3 is TGTGCCAGCAGTTTCCAACTTTCGATCGGACAGGGAACCTACGAGCAGTACTTC. The rearrangement links TRBV28 to TRBJ2-7, with 8 bases identical to TRBD1. Germline V lookup: CDR1 MDHEN, CDR2 SYDVKM. The junction had 15 bases not matched to a gene; V was cut back by 3 bases and J by 2 bases. The CDR3 spans 18 residues.

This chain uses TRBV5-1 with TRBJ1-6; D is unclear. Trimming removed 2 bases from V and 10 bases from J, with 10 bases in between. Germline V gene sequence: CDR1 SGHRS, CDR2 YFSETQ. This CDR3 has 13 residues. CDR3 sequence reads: CASSFTNGSPLHF. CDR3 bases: TGCGCCAGCAGCTTTACGAACGGATCACCCCTCCACTTT. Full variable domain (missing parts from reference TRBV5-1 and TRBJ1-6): KAGVTQTPRYLIKTRGQQVTLSCSPISGHRSVSWYQQTPGQGLQFLFEYFSETQRNKGNFPGRFSGRQFSNSRSEMNVSTLELGDSALYLCASSFTNGSPLHFGNGTRLTVT.

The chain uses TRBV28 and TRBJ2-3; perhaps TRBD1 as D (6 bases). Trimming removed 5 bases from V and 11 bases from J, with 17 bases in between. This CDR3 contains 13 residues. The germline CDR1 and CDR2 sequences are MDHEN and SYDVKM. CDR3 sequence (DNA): TGTGCCAGCAGTCTCCGGGACATCGACAGGCAGTATTTT. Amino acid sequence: CASSLRDIDRQYF. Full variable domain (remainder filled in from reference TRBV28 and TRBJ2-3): DVKVTQSSRYLVKRTGEKVFLECVQDMDHENMFWYRQDPGLGLRLIYFSYDVKMKEKGDIPEGYSVSREKKERFSLILESASTNQTSMYLCASSLRDIDRQYFGPGTRLTVL.